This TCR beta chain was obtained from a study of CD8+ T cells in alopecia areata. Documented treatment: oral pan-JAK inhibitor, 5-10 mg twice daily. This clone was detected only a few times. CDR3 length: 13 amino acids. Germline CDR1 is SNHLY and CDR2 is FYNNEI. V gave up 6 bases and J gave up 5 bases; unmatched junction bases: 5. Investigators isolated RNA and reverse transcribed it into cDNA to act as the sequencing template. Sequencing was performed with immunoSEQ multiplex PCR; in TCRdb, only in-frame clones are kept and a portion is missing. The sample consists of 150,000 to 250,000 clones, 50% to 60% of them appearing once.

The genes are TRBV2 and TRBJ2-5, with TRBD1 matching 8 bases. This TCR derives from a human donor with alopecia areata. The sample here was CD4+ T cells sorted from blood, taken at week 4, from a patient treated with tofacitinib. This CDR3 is CASSPTGGETQYF. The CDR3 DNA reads TGTGCCAGCAGCCCTACAGGGGGGGAGACCCAGTACTTC.